A single sample gave rise to the 16 T cell receptor beta chains below, sequenced in a study of cytomegalovirus exposure and HLA in healthy donors. Vbeta (60) and Jbeta (13) primers were used in the PCR. TCRdb keeps only in-frame clones here, not all; method: immunoSEQ multiplex PCR. This sample has approximately 220,000 clones; about 80% occur once, and the top ten carry roughly 0.62%. Sequencing used PBMCs. The source of these receptors is a young man in good health and CMV-seronegative.

The chain couples TRBV25-1 to TRBJ1-4, with 7 positions matching TRBD1. Germline V lookup: CDR1 MGHDK, CDR2 SYGVNS. This CDR3 is 10 amino acids long. The CDR3 DNA sequence: TGTACAGGGGTGAGGGAAAAACTGTTTTTT. It codes for CTGVREKLFF.

The table lists this clone with a few counts. The chain recombines TRBV5-1 with TRBJ2-1; D not resolved. Germline loops: CDR1 SGHRS, CDR2 YFSETQ. Trimming took off 2 bases at V and 4 bases at J, with 7 bases between the two ends. The length of the CDR3 is 13 residues. This chain's CDR3 is CASSFGNYNEQFF. CDR3 DNA sequence: TGCGCCAGCAGCTTTGGCAATTACAATGAGCAGTTCTTC.

This clone has a single count. The chain combines TRBV2 with TRBJ1-2; 10 bases fit TRBD1. The CDR3 spans 14 residues. With 7 bases clipped from V and 2 bases from J, the junction kept 4 bases outside the gene matches. Germline V CDR1 and CDR2: SNHLY, FYNNEI. The CDR3 sequence: CASTDRGRNYGYTF. The CDR3 region has the DNA TGTGCCAGCACCGACAGGGGGCGAAACTATGGCTACACCTTC.

This chain connects TRBV30 to TRBJ1-4; D not certain. CDR1 is GTSNPN and CDR2 is SVGIG in the germline V gene (reference sequence). Deletions cut 1 base from V and 2 bases from J, with 11 bases between. The CDR3 is 15 residues long. The CDR3 region is CAWSGSGLTNEKLFF. In DNA, the CDR3 is TGTGCCTGGAGTGGGAGTGGGTTGACTAATGAAAAACTGTTTTTT.

The table lists this clone with a few counts. The V and J genes are TRBV19 and TRBJ2-1; 11 bases fit TRBD2. Germline CDR1 LNHDA, CDR2 SQIVND (reference sequence). V shed 4 bases, J shed 3 bases, and the junction held 2 bases outside the gene matches. The CDR3 covers 15 residues. The CDR3 sequence is CASSTTSGSYNEQFF. Here the CDR3 DNA reads TGTGCCAGTAGTACCACTAGCGGGAGCTACAATGAGCAGTTCTTC.

The rearrangement joins TRBV6-5 to TRBJ1-2; D gene unclear. The CDR3 totals 15 residues. V was cut by 6 bases and J by 8 bases, with 22 bases left in between. Looked up from germline, CDR1 is MNHEY and CDR2 is SVGAGI. DNA for the CDR3: TGTGCCAGCAGACCGGGAGGGTCCCCGTTGGGAGGCTACACCTTC. Protein product: CASRPGGSPLGGYTF.

The table lists this clone with a count of one. The CDR3 reads CASGPGTSGRRTGELFF. The CDR3 nucleotides read TGTGCTAGTGGGCCCGGGACTAGCGGGAGGAGGACCGGGGAGCTGTTTTTT. This sequence joins TRBV12-5 and TRBJ2-2, with 15 bases lining up with TRBD2. The CDR3 runs to 17 residues. V was pared by 6 bases and J by 5 bases, with 7 bases of the junction left unmatched. CDR1 is LGHNT and CDR2 is FRNRAP in the germline V gene.

This rearrangement joins TRBV13 to TRBJ2-7; D possibly corresponds to TRBD2 (5 bases). This CDR3 comprises 14 residues. Trimming stripped 5 bases from V and 0 bases from J, with 11 bases between. The germline CDR1 and CDR2 sequences are PRHDT and FYEKMQ (reference sequence). CDR3 nucleotides: TGTGCCAGCAGCAGCGGTCCAAGCTCCTACGAGCAGTACTTC. This codes for CASSSGPSSYEQYF.

V gene TRBV5-4 combines with J gene TRBJ2-3; no definite D call. Trimming shortened V by 7 bases and J by 0 bases, and 12 bases separated the two germline ends. The germline V gene encodes CDR1 SGHNT and CDR2 YYREEE (reference sequence). The CDR3 is 14 amino acids. CDR3: CASQRRVSTDTQYF. CDR3 nucleotide sequence: TGTGCCAGCCAGCGTCGGGTTAGCACAGATACGCAGTATTTT.

The chain couples TRBV11-2 to TRBJ1-2, with a tentative D call TRBD1 (6 bases). CDR3 size: 14 residues. Trimming took 2 bases from V and 2 from J, leaving 9 bases between them. Germline lookup yields CDR1 SGHAT and CDR2 FQNNGV. The CDR3 nucleotides read TGTGCCAGCAGCTTATATGGGACAAACTATGGCTACACCTTC. Translated: CASSLYGTNYGYTF.

This sequence joins TRBV2 and TRBJ2-7, with TRBD2 identical over 7 bases. This CDR3 region has 13 residues. Trimming at V came to 6 bases and at J to 7 bases, leaving 9 bases not matched to a gene. Germline CDR1 SNHLY, CDR2 FYNNEI. CDR3 in amino acids: CASSASGSGEQYF. Here the CDR3 DNA reads TGTGCCAGCAGCGCTAGCGGATCTGGAGAGCAGTACTTC. Based on the CDR3 plus reference TRBV2 and TRBJ2-7, the full variable domain is EPEVTQTPSHQVTQMGQEVILRCVPISNHLYFYWYRQILGQKVEFLVSFYNNEISEKSEIFDDQFSVERPDGSNFTLKIRSTKLEDSAMYFCASSASGSGEQYFGPGTRLTVT.

CDR3 region: CASSSRDRGNTIYF. The CDR3 DNA is TGTGCCAGCAGCTCCCGGGACAGGGGAAACACCATATATTTT. This sequence joins TRBV7-2 and TRBJ1-3; the match to TRBD1 covers 8 bases. Germline V gene sequence: CDR1 SGHTA, CDR2 FQGNSA. The trim removed 4 bases at V and 4 bases at J, leaving 3 bases unmatched. This CDR3 contains 14 residues.

The chain joins TRBV19 to TRBJ2-1, with 9 bases lining up with TRBD1. The germline V gene has CDR1 LNHDA and CDR2 SQIVND (reference sequence). The CDR3 totals 17 residues. Germline trimming cut 4 bases from V and 3 bases from J; bases unmatched to any gene: 10. The CDR3 coding sequence is TGTGCCAGTAGTAAGGGTTTTCCGGGACAGGGCTACAATGAGCAGTTCTTC. Translation gives CASSKGFPGQGYNEQFF.

The table lists this clone with a count of one. The identical CDR3 is also encoded by other nucleotide sequences in the sample. The rearrangement links TRBV7-3 to TRBJ2-2, with a weak D call TRBD1 (6 bases). Per germline, CDR1 SGHTA and CDR2 FQGTGA. CDR3 size: 14 residues. With 7 bases removed from V and 0 bases from J, the gap between germline ends came to 9 bases. The CDR3 region is CASKTGANTGELFF. The CDR3 nucleotides are TGTGCCAGCAAGACAGGAGCGAACACCGGGGAGCTGTTTTTT.

This clone showed up just a few times. The chain couples TRBV30 to TRBJ2-7; 9 positions agree with TRBD2. Germline V CDR1 and CDR2: GTSNPN, SVGIG (reference sequence). J was trimmed by 4 bases and V by 0 bases; bases with no gene match: 10. This CDR3 spans 16 amino acids. The CDR3 here is CAWSVMGAGGGYEQYF. CDR3 nucleotides: TGTGCCTGGAGTGTAATGGGCGCGGGAGGGGGGTACGAGCAGTACTTC.

This clone was counted a few times. The rearrangement uses TRBV29-1 and TRBJ2-3; 10 positions match TRBD2. The CDR3 is 14 residues long. Germline assignment: CDR1 SQVTM and CDR2 ANQGSEA. V shed 7 bases, J shed 1 base, and the junction held 5 bases outside the gene matches. The CDR3 DNA is TGCAGCGCTCAAGCGGGAGGGCGCACAGATACGCAGTATTTT. It is translated as CSAQAGGRTDTQYF.